A single sample is the source of the 16 T cell receptor beta chains below, sequenced in a study of CD8 T cells in ankylosing spondylitis. TCRdb re-derived calls from the 5' RACE reads in MiXCR, one entry per CDR3 protein. This sample yields about 39,000 distinct CDR3 sequences, of which about 3% are seen a single time; 2.8% belongs to the top ten. Sample: blood, either unsorted or a sorted T cell fraction (not recorded which). The source of these receptors is a male donor with ankylosing spondylitis or in good health (not recorded which).

There are many counts of this clonotype. The genes are TRBV9 and TRBJ2-5; D may be TRBD1 or TRBD2 (5 bases each). Germline lookup yields CDR1 SGDLS and CDR2 YYNGEE. Trimming took 2 bases from V and 1 from J, leaving 9 bases between them. The CDR3 extends over 14 amino acids. The CDR3 DNA is TGTGCCAGCAGCGTTAGAGGGACCCAAGAGACCCAGTACTTC. It specifies CASSVRGTQETQYF.

This clonotype was observed many times. J is TRBJ2-3 and V is TRBV9, with D possibly being TRBD1 (6 bases). Germline CDR1 is SGDLS and CDR2 is YYNGEE. The CDR3 sequence is 16 residues long. V gave up 0 bases and J gave up 1 base, with 12 bases separating them. CDR3 region: CASSVAQGYGTDTQYF. The CDR3 nucleotides are TGTGCCAGCAGCGTAGCTCAGGGGTACGGCACAGATACGCAGTATTTT.

This clonotype was counted ten times or more. J is TRBJ2-2 and V is TRBV9, with TRBD1 matching over 9 bases. The CDR3 consists of 15 residues. The germline V gene encodes CDR1 SGDLS and CDR2 YYNGEE. The J segment lost 7 bases and the V segment lost 5 bases, leaving 9 bases of the junction unmatched. The CDR3 bases are TGTGCCAGCAGTTCGGGACAGGGCGACATCGGGGAGCTGTTTTTT. Translating it yields CASSSGQGDIGELFF. The full variable domain, rest sourced from reference TRBV9 and TRBJ2-2, is DSGVTQTPKHLITATGQRVTLRCSPRSGDLSVYWYQQSLDQGLQFLIQYYNGEERAKGNILERFSAQQFPDLHSELNLSSLELGDSALYFCASSSGQGDIGELFFGEGSRLTVL.

The V and J genes are TRBV9 and TRBJ1-2, with D possibly matching TRBD1 (5 bases). Between the trimmed V and J ends, which lost 0 bases and 4 bases, there was a span of 10 bases. Germline assignment: CDR1 SGDLS and CDR2 YYNGEE. CDR3 length: 14 residues. CDR3: CASSVAGAPYGYTF. In nucleotides, the CDR3 is TGTGCCAGCAGCGTAGCCGGGGCCCCCTATGGCTACACCTTC.

This clonotype came up many times. CDR3 bases: TGTGCCACCTCAAGAGGGGGGCAGTTTCAAGAGACCCAGTACTTC. It encodes CATSRGGQFQETQYF. The rearrangement links TRBV9 to TRBJ2-5; D possibly matches TRBD1 or TRBD2 (6 bases each). Germline CDR1 and CDR2: SGDLS and YYNGEE. V dropped 9 bases and J dropped 2 bases, with 20 bases sitting between them. CDR3 length: 15 amino acids.

This clonotype came up many times. This rearrangement joins TRBV9 to TRBJ2-1; the match to TRBD2 covers 8 bases. This CDR3 region has 15 residues. Trimming at V came to 0 bases and at J to 6 bases, leaving 5 bases not matched to a gene. Germline CDR1 reads SGDLS; CDR2 reads YYNGEE. Here the CDR3 reads CASSVVASGFNEQFF. The CDR3, as DNA: TGTGCCAGCAGCGTAGTGGCTAGCGGGTTCAATGAGCAGTTCTTC.

At least ten counts were recorded for this clonotype. CDR3: CASSVGATGDGGYTF. The CDR3 DNA reads as TGTGCCAGCAGCGTAGGGGCGACAGGGGACGGTGGCTACACCTTC. The V call is TRBV9, the J call TRBJ1-2; 8 bases map to TRBD1. CDR3 length equals 15 residues. Germline CDR1 is SGDLS and CDR2 is YYNGEE. V was pared by 0 bases and J by 7 bases, with 8 bases of the junction left unmatched.

This clonotype was counted ten times or more. The chain has TRBV12-5 and TRBJ2-7; D may correspond to TRBD1 or TRBD2 (5 bases each). Trimming removed 11 bases from V and 3 bases from J, with 14 bases in between. The V gene's germline CDR1 is LGHNT and CDR2 FRNRAP. This CDR3 has 12 amino acids. CDR3 protein: CAGGEGHYEQYV. Here the CDR3 DNA reads TGTGCTGGGGGTGAGGGGCACTACGAGCAGTACGTC.

Ten or more counts support this clonotype. CDR3 nucleotides: TGTGCCAGCAGCCATAGCGGGAGTCGAAATGAGCAGTTCTTC. Protein: CASSHSGSRNEQFF. The chain combines TRBV9 with TRBJ2-1, with 9 bases fitting TRBD2. V lost 4 bases to trimming and J lost 7 bases; unmatched junction nucleotides: 6. The CDR3 runs 14 residues. Germline-derived CDR1 and CDR2 are SGDLS and YYNGEE.

This clonotype appeared many times. The chain is built from TRBV9 and TRBJ1-5; tentative D call: TRBD1 (5 bases). The CDR3 extends over 15 amino acids. Germline V gene data show CDR1 as SGDLS and CDR2 as YYNGEE. Trimming pared 3 bases from V and 0 bases from J, leaving 10 bases between. The CDR3 DNA sequence: TGTGCCAGCAGCGCCGACAGCTATAGCAATCAGCCCCAGCATTTT. The encoded protein is CASSADSYSNQPQHF.

This clonotype appeared many times. V usage is TRBV9 and J usage is TRBJ2-3; no clear D gene. This CDR3 is built from 13 residues. The germline V and J ends were trimmed by 4 bases and 4 bases, with 10 bases remaining between them. The germline V gene has CDR1 SGDLS and CDR2 YYNGEE. This CDR3 reads CASSRPSSDTQYF. CDR3 in DNA: TGTGCCAGCAGCCGGCCGTCGTCAGATACGCAGTATTTT. Combining the CDR3 with reference TRBV9 and TRBJ2-3 gives the whole variable domain DSGVTQTPKHLITATGQRVTLRCSPRSGDLSVYWYQQSLDQGLQFLIQYYNGEERAKGNILERFSAQQFPDLHSELNLSSLELGDSALYFCASSRPSSDTQYFGPGTRLTVL.

This clonotype has a count of ten or more. The J gene is TRBJ2-5, the V gene TRBV9, with 8 bases that match TRBD2. Germline trimming cut 3 bases from V and 9 bases from J; bases unmatched to any gene: 13. The CDR3 totals 15 residues. Germline CDR1 reads SGDLS; CDR2 reads YYNGEE. DNA of the CDR3: TGTGCCAGCAGCGCCTTAAGCGGGGGTCTTTGGTCCCAGTACTTC. It translates to CASSALSGGLWSQYF.

Ten or more counts support this clonotype. The V call is TRBV9, the J call TRBJ2-3; D ambiguous. This CDR3 spans 16 amino acids. Trimming shortened V by 2 bases and J by 1 base, and 14 bases separated the two germline ends. Per the germline V gene, CDR1 is SGDLS and CDR2 is YYNGEE. The CDR3 bases are TGTGCCAGCAGCGTTAATCTACCTCAACGCACAGATACGCAGTATTTT. Translated, it gives CASSVNLPQRTDTQYF.

This clonotype was found many times. V gene TRBV9 combines with J gene TRBJ2-3; TRBD2 matches 10 bases. CDR1 is SGDLS, CDR2 YYNGEE, per germline. This CDR3 comprises 16 residues. Unmatched junction bases numbered 7, after V lost 3 bases and J lost 3 bases. As DNA, the CDR3 is TGTGCCAGCAGCGCGATTAATAGCGGGGGGACAGATACGCAGTATTTT. It is translated as CASSAINSGGTDTQYF.

This clonotype is medium-sized. V gene TRBV9 combines with J gene TRBJ2-5; D is uncertain. V gave up 0 bases and J gave up 3 bases, with 0 bases separating them. This CDR3 has 11 amino acids. Germline V gives CDR1 SGDLS, CDR2 YYNGEE. DNA for the CDR3: TGTGCCAGCAGCGTAGAAGAGACCCAGTACTTC. The encoded protein is CASSVEETQYF.

This clonotype was seen repeatedly, ten times or more. This rearrangement joins TRBV9 to TRBJ2-1, with TRBD2 matching 12 bases. Germline CDR1 and CDR2: SGDLS and YYNGEE. V gave up 0 bases and J gave up 4 bases; unmatched junction bases: 2. The CDR3 is 16 residues long. CDR3 DNA: TGTGCCAGCAGCGTAGAAGGGACTAGCGGGTACAATGAGCAGTTCTTC. It translates to CASSVEGTSGYNEQFF.